One sample yielded the 27 T cell receptor beta chains listed below, sequenced in a study of shared clonotypes between healthy human individuals. Libraries were prepared by immunoSEQ multiplex PCR; TCRdb keeps only in-frame clonotypes and omits some of them. Of around 690,000 clones in the sample, 90% are singletons; the top ten hold about a third. The specimen sequenced was memory CD8+ T cells from PBMCs. Indicated subset: CD45RO+ cells pooled with CCR7-negative TemRA cells. All receptors derive from a man aged 18-30 years in good health. Some clones in this sample may be carry-over from other donors' samples.

The J gene is TRBJ2-7, the V gene TRBV9; the match to TRBD2 covers 9 bases. CDR1 is SGDLS and CDR2 is YYNGEE in the germline V gene. V lost 3 bases, J lost 7 bases, and 11 bases stayed unmatched. This CDR3 has 15 residues. The CDR3 DNA follows: TGTGCCAGCAGCGCCTTTGTAGCGGGAGAAGGTGAGCAGTACTTC. It codes for CASSAFVAGEGEQYF.

V gene TRBV11-2 combines with J gene TRBJ2-7; the match to TRBD1 covers 7 bases. CDR1 and CDR2 (germline): SGHAT, FQNNGV. This CDR3 is built from 18 residues. Germline trimming cut 0 bases from V and 3 bases from J; bases unmatched to any gene: 14. CDR3 DNA sequence: TGTGCCAGCAGCTTAGATGGAGGACAGGCAAATGGGGGCTACGAGCAGTACTTC. Amino acid sequence: CASSLDGGQANGGYEQYF.

The chain combines TRBV27 with TRBJ2-2; no clear D gene. The germline CDR1 and CDR2 sequences are MNHEY and SMNVEV (reference sequence). The CDR3 runs 13 residues. V lost 4 bases and J 5 bases, leaving 8 bases between the germline ends. The CDR3 reads CASSSRATGELFF. CDR3 in DNA: TGTGCCAGCAGTTCCCGGGCGACCGGGGAGCTGTTTTTT.

V gene TRBV10-3 combines with J gene TRBJ1-2, with D unclear. The germline V and J ends were trimmed by 4 bases and 0 bases, with 9 bases remaining between them. Looked up from germline, CDR1 is ENHRY and CDR2 is SYGVKD. This CDR3 comprises 14 residues. The CDR3 DNA sequence: TGTGCCATCAGTGGGGTCGGATCTAACTATGGCTACACCTTC. It translates to CAISGVGSNYGYTF.

This chain joins TRBV7-9 and TRBJ2-7; D call uncertain. The V end was cut by 0 bases, the J end by 3 bases, with 9 bases between. CDR3 length: 14 residues. Germline CDR1 is SEHNR and CDR2 is FQNEAQ (reference sequence). Here the CDR3 reads CASSLAEGNYEQYF. CDR3 nucleotide sequence: TGTGCCAGCAGCTTAGCGGAAGGGAACTACGAGCAGTACTTC.

This sequence joins TRBV6-1 and TRBJ1-1; 7 bases align to TRBD1. V dropped 3 bases and J dropped 3; count of bases not matched to a gene: 4. The germline gives CDR1 MNHNS, CDR2 SASEGT. The CDR3 spans 14 residues. CDR3 sequence: CASSEAGGYTEAFF. In DNA, the CDR3 is TGTGCCAGCAGTGAGGCAGGGGGGTACACTGAAGCTTTCTTT.

The chain has TRBV7-9 and TRBJ2-5; D is ambiguous. Germline loops: CDR1 SEHNR, CDR2 FQNEAQ (reference sequence). The V gene lost 4 bases and the J gene lost 5 bases, with 17 bases spanning the gap. The CDR3 length is 15 residues. This chain's CDR3 is CASSSPAWDRETQYF. CDR3 sequence (DNA): TGTGCCAGCAGCTCCCCCGCCTGGGATCGGGAGACCCAGTACTTC.

V is TRBV27 and J is TRBJ2-7; D perhaps matches TRBD1 (5 bases). The germline V gene has CDR1 MNHEY and CDR2 SMNVEV (reference sequence). V was cut by 2 bases and J by 3 bases, with 8 bases left in between. The CDR3 consists of 13 residues. CDR3 DNA sequence: TGTGCCAGCAGTTTAAACAGGCTCTACGAGCAGTACTTC. It encodes CASSLNRLYEQYF.

V is TRBV9 and J is TRBJ1-2; tentatively, D is TRBD1 (6 bases). Trimming shortened V by 4 bases and J by 5 bases, and 12 bases separated the two germline ends. Per the germline V gene, CDR1 is SGDLS and CDR2 is YYNGEE. This CDR3 is built from 13 residues. CDR3 DNA: TGTGCCAGCAGCCTACGACAGGCATATGGCTACACCTTC. It specifies CASSLRQAYGYTF.

The chain combines TRBV5-1 with TRBJ1-1, with unresolved D. Between the trimmed V and J ends, which lost 0 bases and 0 bases, there was a span of 12 bases. Per germline, CDR1 SGHRS and CDR2 YFSETQ. The CDR3 contains 16 residues. The chain's CDR3 is CASSLALGDLNTEAFF. CDR3 coding DNA: TGCGCCAGCAGCTTGGCTCTCGGCGATCTGAACACTGAAGCTTTCTTT.

This clone was detected a few times. Additional DNA sequences in this sample encode the identical CDR3. The CDR3 bases are TGTGCCAGCAGTCCAAGGACAGGGGGAAGCGAGCAGTACTTC. Translated, it gives CASSPRTGGSEQYF. This sequence joins TRBV27 and TRBJ2-7, with 10 bases matching TRBD1. The V gene's germline CDR1 is MNHEY and CDR2 SMNVEV (reference sequence). The CDR3 is 14 residues long. V shed 5 bases and J 6 bases; nucleotides not matched to a gene: 7.

The chain links TRBV27 to TRBJ2-5; D is perhaps TRBD2 (6 bases). The CDR3 is made up of 14 amino acids. The ends were cut back, 6 bases at V and 5 bases at J, with 16 bases in the middle. Germline assignment: CDR1 MNHEY and CDR2 SMNVEV (reference sequence). The CDR3, as DNA: TGTGCCAGCAGGACGGGAGTAGCGTTTGAGACCCAGTACTTC. Its protein product is CASRTGVAFETQYF.

The V and J genes are TRBV2 and TRBJ2-5; 7 bases align to TRBD2. The CDR3 sequence is 15 residues long. CDR1 is SNHLY, CDR2 FYNNEI, per germline. Losses at the gene ends were 8 bases for V and 0 bases for J; bases not matched to a gene: 9. CDR3 amino acids: CASRRASGNQETQYF. In nucleotides, the CDR3 is TGTGCCAGCCGCAGGGCTAGCGGAAACCAAGAGACCCAGTACTTC.

This clone occurred a few times. CDR3 DNA sequence: TGTGCCAGCAGCTTCCCCAGGTGGAACACTGAAGCTTTCTTT. The encoded protein is CASSFPRWNTEAFF. V gene TRBV11-2 combines with J gene TRBJ1-1; D is unclear. Germline V gives CDR1 SGHAT, CDR2 FQNNGV. The CDR3 consists of 14 residues. Trimming left V 3 bases short and J 1 base short, with 9 bases between.

Worth noting for this clone: Other DNA sequences of this sample code for an identical CDR3. This chain uses TRBV27 with TRBJ2-7; the match to TRBD1 covers 8 bases. The CDR3 length is 15 residues. Trimming took 5 bases from V and 3 from J; bases not matched to a gene: 9. CDR1 and CDR2 (germline): MNHEY, SMNVEV (reference sequence). Written as DNA, the CDR3 is TGTGCCAGCAGTCTAACCGGGACAGGATTCTACGAGCAGTACTTC. Translating gives CASSLTGTGFYEQYF.

This clone was counted only a few times. Distinct nucleotide sequences in the sample also encode this CDR3. The rearrangement links TRBV6-4 to TRBJ2-6; D is unresolved. Germline CDR1 MRHNA, CDR2 SNTAGT. V was pared by 3 bases and J by 0 bases, with 9 bases between. The CDR3 runs 16 residues. For the CDR3, the DNA is TGTGCCAGCAGTGAAGGCACCGACTCTGGGGCCAACGTCCTGACTTTC. Its translation: CASSEGTDSGANVLTF.

The chain is built from TRBV7-9 and TRBJ1-4; no reliable D call. The germline CDR1 and CDR2 sequences are SEHNR and FQNEAQ (reference sequence). Trimming took 6 bases from V and 8 from J, leaving 7 bases between them. This CDR3 contains 11 residues. The CDR3 DNA reads as TGTGCCAGCAGGTCGAGCGAAAAACTGTTTTTT. Protein product: CASRSSEKLFF.

The rearrangement links TRBV27 to TRBJ1-2; 9 bases agree with TRBD1. Germline assignment: CDR1 MNHEY and CDR2 SMNVEV (reference sequence). This CDR3 is 16 amino acids long. Trimming took 4 bases from V and 1 from J; bases not matched to a gene: 7. As DNA, the CDR3 is TGTGCCAGCAGTTCCCGGACAGGGGCAGTTAACTATGGCTACACCTTC. Translated: CASSSRTGAVNYGYTF.

The chain uses TRBV6-5 and TRBJ1-1; TRBD1 is a possible D gene (6 bases). Trimming removed 2 bases from V and 4 bases from J, with 11 bases in between. CDR1 MNHEY and CDR2 SVGAGI come from the germline V gene. The CDR3 has 14 residues. Here the CDR3 DNA reads TGTGCCAGCAGTTACCGGGGGGCGGGCACTGAAGCTTTCTTT. Protein: CASSYRGAGTEAFF.

To note about this clone: The sample holds other DNA sequences that translate to the same CDR3. The gene calls are TRBV6-1 and TRBJ1-5; D unresolved. The CDR3 is 12 amino acids. V was clipped by 6 bases and J by 4 bases, with 7 bases between them. Germline CDR1 is MNHNS and CDR2 is SASEGT. The CDR3, as DNA: TGTGCCAGCAGGACCGGTAATCAGCCCCAGCATTTT. Translation: CASRTGNQPQHF.

The chain joins TRBV14 to TRBJ2-5, with 9 bases aligning to TRBD2. The CDR3 has 20 amino acids. Per germline, CDR1 SGHDN and CDR2 FVKESK. V shed 0 bases and J 0 bases; nucleotides not matched to a gene: 14. CDR3 DNA sequence: TGTGCCAGCAGCCAAGAACCCGAGGGCCTGCGGGAGGGGTACCAAGAGACCCAGTACTTC. It specifies CASSQEPEGLREGYQETQYF. Complete variable domain (other parts from reference TRBV14 and TRBJ2-5): EAGVTQFPSHSVIEKGQTVTLRCDPISGHDNLYWYRRVMGKEIKFLLHFVKESKQDESGMPNNRFLAERTGGTYSTLKVQPAELEDSGVYFCASSQEPEGLREGYQETQYFGPGTRLLVL.

The genes are TRBV9 and TRBJ2-7, with 8 bases aligning to TRBD2. Germline V gene sequence: CDR1 SGDLS, CDR2 YYNGEE. Trimming at V came to 2 bases and at J to 5 bases, leaving 12 bases not matched to a gene. The CDR3 is 16 amino acids. The CDR3 reads CASSVGVGGRLNEQYF. CDR3 in DNA: TGTGCCAGCAGCGTGGGGGTTGGCGGGAGGTTAAACGAGCAGTACTTC.

V and J are TRBV7-9 and TRBJ2-7; 7 bases fit TRBD1. Per germline, CDR1 SEHNR and CDR2 FQNEAQ (reference sequence). The CDR3 spans 15 residues. The J segment lost 3 bases and the V segment lost 5 bases, leaving 10 bases of the junction unmatched. The DNA for the CDR3 is TGTGCCAGCAGCGGACCGACAGGGTTAGGCTACGAGCAGTACTTC. It codes for CASSGPTGLGYEQYF.

The chain joins TRBV4-2 to TRBJ2-1; 12 nucleotides agree with TRBD2. The germline gives CDR1 LGHNA, CDR2 YNFKEQ. The CDR3 has 18 residues. With 3 bases clipped from V and 5 bases from J, the junction kept 11 bases outside the gene matches. CDR3 protein: CASSHNPLAGGPDNEQFF. The CDR3 DNA is TGTGCCAGCAGCCACAATCCCCTAGCGGGAGGGCCAGACAATGAGCAGTTCTTC.

J is TRBJ1-2 and V is TRBV30; 11 nucleotides match TRBD1. V was clipped by 7 bases and J by 6 bases; unmatched bases: 16. CDR3 length: 16 residues. Per germline, CDR1 GTSNPN and CDR2 SVGIG (reference sequence). CDR3 sequence (DNA): TGTGCCTTCGCCCGAATATACGGGACAGGGGGGGATGGCTACACCTTC. Amino acid sequence: CAFARIYGTGGDGYTF.

The J gene is TRBJ2-2, the V gene TRBV7-9; D unresolved. The length of the CDR3 is 15 residues. The V end lost 5 bases, the J end lost 2 bases, and 12 bases lay between the germline ends. Germline V gene data show CDR1 as SEHNR and CDR2 as FQNEAQ (reference sequence). Here the CDR3 DNA reads TGTGCCAGCAGCCATTTTGGGGTCAACACCGGGGAGCTGTTTTTT. This translates into CASSHFGVNTGELFF.

The V call is TRBV7-9, the J call TRBJ2-7; D ambiguous. The length of the CDR3 is 14 residues. From germline, CDR1 is SEHNR and CDR2 FQNEAQ (reference sequence). V was cut by 5 bases and J by 2 bases, with 13 bases left in between. CDR3 sequence: CASSPKGPTYEQYF. Here the CDR3 DNA reads TGTGCCAGCAGCCCCAAGGGCCCCACCTACGAGCAGTACTTC.